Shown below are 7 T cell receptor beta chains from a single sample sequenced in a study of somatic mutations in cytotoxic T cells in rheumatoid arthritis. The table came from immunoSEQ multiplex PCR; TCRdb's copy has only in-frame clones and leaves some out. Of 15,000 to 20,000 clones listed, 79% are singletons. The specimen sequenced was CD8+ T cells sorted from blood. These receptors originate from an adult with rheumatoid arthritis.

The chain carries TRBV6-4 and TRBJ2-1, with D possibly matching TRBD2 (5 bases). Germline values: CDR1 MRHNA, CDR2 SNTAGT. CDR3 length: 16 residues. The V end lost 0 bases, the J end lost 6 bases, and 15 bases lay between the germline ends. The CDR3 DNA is TGTGCCAGCAGTGACTCGAAGCGCCGAGGGTCCAATGAGCAGTTCTTC. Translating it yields CASSDSKRRGSNEQFF.

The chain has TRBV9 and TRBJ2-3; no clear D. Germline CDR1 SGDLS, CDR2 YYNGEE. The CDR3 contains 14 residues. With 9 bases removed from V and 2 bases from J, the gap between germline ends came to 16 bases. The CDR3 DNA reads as TGTGCCACCACCGGGCCGGATCACACAGATACGCAGTATTTT. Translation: CATTGPDHTDTQYF. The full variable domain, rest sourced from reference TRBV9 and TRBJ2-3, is DSGVTQTPKHLITATGQRVTLRCSPRSGDLSVYWYQQSLDQGLQFLIQYYNGEERAKGNILERFSAQQFPDLHSELNLSSLELGDSALYFCATTGPDHTDTQYFGPGTRLTVL.

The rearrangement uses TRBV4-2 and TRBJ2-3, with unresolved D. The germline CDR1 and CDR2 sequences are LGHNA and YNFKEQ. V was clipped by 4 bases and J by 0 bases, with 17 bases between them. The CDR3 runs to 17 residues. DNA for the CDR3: TGTGCCAGCAGCCCCCAACAATCCACTGCTAGCACAGATACGCAGTATTTT. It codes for CASSPQQSTASTDTQYF.

The CDR3: CASSPGGTYEQYF. The CDR3 nucleotides are TGCGCCAGCAGCCCAGGGGGCACCTACGAGCAGTACTTC. The V gene is TRBV10-2, the J gene TRBJ2-7; 8 bases are a match to TRBD1. Germline values: CDR1 WSHSY, CDR2 SAAADI. Trimming took 6 bases from V and 2 from J; bases not matched to a gene: 3. The CDR3 sequence is 13 residues long.

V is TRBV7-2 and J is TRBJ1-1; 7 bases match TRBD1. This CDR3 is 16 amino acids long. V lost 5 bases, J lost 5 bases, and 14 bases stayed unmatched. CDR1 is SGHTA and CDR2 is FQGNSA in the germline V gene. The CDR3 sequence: CASSPQTGRGLTEAFF. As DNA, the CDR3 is TGTGCCAGCAGCCCGCAGACGGGAAGGGGGCTTACTGAAGCTTTCTTT. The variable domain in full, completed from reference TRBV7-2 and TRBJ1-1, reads GAGVSQSPSNKVTEKGKDVELRCDPISGHTALYWYRQSLGQGLEFLIYFQGNSAPDKSGLPSDRFSAERTGGSVSTLTIQRTQQEDSAVYLCASSPQTGRGLTEAFFGQGTRLTVV.

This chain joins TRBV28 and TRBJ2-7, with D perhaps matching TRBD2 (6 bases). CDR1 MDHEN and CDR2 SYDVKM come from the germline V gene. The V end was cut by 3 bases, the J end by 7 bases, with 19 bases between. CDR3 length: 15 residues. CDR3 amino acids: CASSFRGRYSYEQYF. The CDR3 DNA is TGTGCCAGCAGTTTTCGGGGGAGATATTCGTATGAGCAGTACTTC.

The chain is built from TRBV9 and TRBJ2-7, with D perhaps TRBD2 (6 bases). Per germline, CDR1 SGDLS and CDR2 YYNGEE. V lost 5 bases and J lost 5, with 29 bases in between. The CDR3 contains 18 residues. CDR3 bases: TGTGCCAGCAGTCCCGAGGAGACTAGTCGGAAGGGTGGGCACGAGCAGTACTTC. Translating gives CASSPEETSRKGGHEQYF.